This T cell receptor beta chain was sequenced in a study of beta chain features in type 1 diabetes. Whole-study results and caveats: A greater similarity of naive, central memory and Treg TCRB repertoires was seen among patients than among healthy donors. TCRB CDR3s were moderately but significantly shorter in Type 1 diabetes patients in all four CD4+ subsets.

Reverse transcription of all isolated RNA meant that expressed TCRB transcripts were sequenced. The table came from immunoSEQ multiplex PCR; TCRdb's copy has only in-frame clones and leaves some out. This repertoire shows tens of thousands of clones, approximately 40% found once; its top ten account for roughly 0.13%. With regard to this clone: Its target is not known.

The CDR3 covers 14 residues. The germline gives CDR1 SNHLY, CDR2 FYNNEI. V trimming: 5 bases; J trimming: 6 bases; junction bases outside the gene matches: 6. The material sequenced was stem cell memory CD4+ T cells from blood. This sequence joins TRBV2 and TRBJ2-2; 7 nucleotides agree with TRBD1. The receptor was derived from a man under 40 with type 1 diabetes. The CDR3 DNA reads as TGTGCCAGCAGTAAGACAGGGCCCGCCGGGGAGCTGTTTTTT. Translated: CASSKTGPAGELFF. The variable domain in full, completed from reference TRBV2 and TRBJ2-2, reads EPEVTQTPSHQVTQMGQEVILRCVPISNHLYFYWYRQILGQKVEFLVSFYNNEISEKSEIFDDQFSVERPDGSNFTLKIRSTKLEDSAMYFCASSKTGPAGELFFGEGSRLTVL.